This is a list of T cell receptor beta chains from one sample in a study of T cell repertoires in cytomegalovirus infection. One entry per CDR3 protein results from TCRdb running MiXCR on the reads. The table records about 530,000 distinct CDR3 sequences, around 27% of them present only once. The material sequenced was PBMCs. The receptors come from a human donor in good health (CMV status not recorded). Some clones in this sample may be carry-over from other donors' samples. Both conserved end residues are part of each CDR3. A D gene is named only where the DNA matches it firmly. The size of a clone is reported for some rows only, either as once, few or many, or as a class for expanded clones.

j_call d_call v_call clone_size cdr3_nt cdr3_aa
TRBJ2-5 - TRBV9 - TGTGCCAGCAGCGTAGAGGGTTTAGAGACCCAGTACTTC CASSVEGLETQYF
TRBJ2-2 - TRBV6-1 few TGTGCCAGCAGTCTTGGTTGGGGTGCCGGGGAGCTGTTTTTT CASSLGWGAGELFF
TRBJ2-7 TRBD1 TRBV28 - TGTGCCAGCAGTTTCCCCCAGGGGGCGCGGGAGCAGTACTTC CASSFPQGAREQYF
TRBJ2-1 TRBD2 TRBV4-1 - TGCGCCAGCAGCCAAGAAGCGGGGGACGCTTACAATGAGCAGTTCTTC CASSQEAGDAYNEQFF
TRBJ2-1 TRBD1 TRBV5-6 once TGTGCCAGCAGCTTACAGGGGGCTTGGGGAAAGCAGTTCTTC CASSLQGAWGKQFF
TRBJ2-1 - TRBV24-1 - TGTGCCACCAGTGACCCGAGCAGGGAGCAGTTCTTC CATSDPSREQFF
TRBJ1-1 TRBD1 TRBV4-3 few TGCGCCAGCAGCCAAGATCGTGGCGGCGCAGGGACAGCGGGGAGCGCTGAAGCTTTCTTT CASSQDRGGAGTAGSAEAFF
TRBJ2-1 - TRBV19 - TGTGCCAGTAGTATAACCGGCTACAATGAGCAGTTCTTC CASSITGYNEQFF
TRBJ1-5 - TRBV18 - TGTGCCAGCTCACCGGGAGGGAAGCAGCCCCAGCATTTT CASSPGGKQPQHF
TRBJ1-2 TRBD1 TRBV28 few TGTGCCAGCAGTATACGGACAGGGCGGGATGGCTACACCTTC CASSIRTGRDGYTF
TRBJ1-5 TRBD1 TRBV7-2 many TGTGCCAGCAGCTTAGGAGGGACAGTTAGCAATCAGCCCCAGCATTTT CASSLGGTVSNQPQHF
TRBJ1-3 - TRBV3-1 - TGTGCCAGCAGCCCCTGGGGCGGAAACACCATATATTTT CASSPWGGNTIYF
TRBJ2-2 - TRBV29-1 - TGCAGCGTGACCCTACAGGGACGCACCGGGGAGCTGTTTTTT CSVTLQGRTGELFF
TRBJ1-5 - TRBV2 many TGTGCCAGCAGTAGGGTCACTCAGCCCCAGCATTTT CASSRVTQPQHF
TRBJ2-2 TRBD2 TRBV29-1 - TGCAGCGCAGAAGCGGGAGCAAACACCGGGGAGCTGTTTTTT CSAEAGANTGELFF
TRBJ1-2 - TRBV5-5 - TGTGCCAGCAGCTTGGACAGGGATGGCTACACCTTC CASSLDRDGYTF
TRBJ1-3 - TRBV19 - TGTGCCAGTAGTAACAGGGTTGGGGCCGGAAACACCATATATTTT CASSNRVGAGNTIYF
TRBJ1-4 - TRBV30 - TGTGCCTGGTCCCGTGCGGCAGAAACTAATGAAAAACTGTTTTTT CAWSRAAETNEKLFF
TRBJ2-2 - TRBV6-2/TRBV6-3 few TGTGCCAGCAGACTCGGAGACAGGAACACCGGGGAGCTGTTTTTT CASRLGDRNTGELFF
TRBJ2-5 TRBD2 TRBV12-3/TRBV12-4 few TGTGCCAGCAGTTTAGCGCTAATACCAGCGGGAGAACTGGAGACCCAGTACTTC CASSLALIPAGELETQYF